This paragraph covers one T cell receptor (beta chain) sequence. The antigen remains unidentified. J was trimmed by 4 bases and V by 7 bases; bases with no gene match: 7. This CDR3 region has 15 residues. From germline, CDR1 is SNHLY and CDR2 FYNNEI. The sort gate was single viable CD3+CD4+CD8-CD45RO+ cells for memory CD4+ T cells. CD4+ T cells were isolated by positive magnetic selection. This specimen belongs to a study of memory CD4+ T cells and cytomegalovirus serostatus. Profiling relied on immunoSEQ multiplex PCR, and the TCRdb table lists in-frame clones only, not all of them. The data hold 50,000 to 75,000 clones, with around 86% observed a single time. Overall study findings and caveats: The CMV-associated TCR signature appears largely within the CD4+ memory repertoire. Each of 65 to 75 CMV-associated TCRbeta sequences occurred in one to five individuals. A US-trained random forest predicted CMV serostatus with median AUC around 0.9.

The sequence was collected from an adult in good health and CMV-seronegative. The chain has TRBV2 and TRBJ1-1; TRBD1 matches at 12 bases. Sequences were obtained from memory CD4+ T cells from blood. The CDR3 region has the DNA TGTGCCAGCATCCGGGACAGGGGGCAGAGCACTGAAGCTTTCTTT. This encodes CASIRDRGQSTEAFF. The complete variable domain, with remaining parts taken from reference TRBV2 and TRBJ1-1, reads EPEVTQTPSHQVTQMGQEVILRCVPISNHLYFYWYRQILGQKVEFLVSFYNNEISEKSEIFDDQFSVERPDGSNFTLKIRSTKLEDSAMYFCASIRDRGQSTEAFFGQGTRLTVV.